This section outlines one T cell receptor beta chain sequence together with its context. Its target is not known. Germline CDR1 and CDR2: MNHNS and SASEGT. Trimming pared 5 bases from V and 2 bases from J, leaving 7 bases between. The CDR3 consists of 13 residues. This entry belongs to a study of cytomegalovirus exposure and HLA in healthy donors. Turning to the study itself: The roughly 100 million unique TCR beta sequences, from about 180 million T cells, were found by an earlier analysis. Overall study results and limits: With later analysis, a missense DCLRE1C variant became linked to TCR beta V- and J-gene trimming. The study designated roughly 150 TCR beta chains cytomegalovirus-associated. When analyzed later, the rates of TCR association showed variation by HLA locus, with DRB1 the most and HLA-C the fewest.

Primers included in the PCR were 60 Vbeta and 13 Jbeta primers. Profiled with immunoSEQ multiplex PCR; TCRdb holds only in-frame clones, not every one. The sample lists roughly 120,000 clones, roughly 80% occurring once. The V and J genes are TRBV6-1 and TRBJ2-1; TRBD1 is a possible D gene (5 bases). The TCR sequence derives from a man aged 50 to 59 in good health and CMV-seronegative. Source material: PBMCs. CDR3 DNA: TGTGCCAGCAGTCAGGGTCCCTACAATGAGCAGTTCTTC. It specifies CASSQGPYNEQFF.